The entry that follows covers one T cell receptor (beta chain) sequence. Its matching antigen is unknown. It was cDNA, reverse transcribed from extracted RNA, that served as the sequencing template. Sequencing was performed with immunoSEQ multiplex PCR; in TCRdb, only in-frame clones are kept and a portion is missing. The sample has 130,000 to 150,000 clones, around 87% seen once. The record originates from a study of CD8+ T cells in alopecia areata. Broader study findings: It was less clear whether patients shared TCRs than it was in mice, possibly because of HLA. Higher clonality was seen in lesional scalp than in normal scalp, especially in alopecia totalis/universalis.

The CDR3 runs to 13 residues. The ends were cut back, 7 bases at V and 7 bases at J, with 17 bases in the middle. Germline V gene lookup returns CDR1 SEHNR and CDR2 FQNEAQ (reference sequence). The clonotype originates from a human donor with alopecia areata. The sample consisted of CD8+ T cells sorted from blood, taken at week 0. The gene calls are TRBV7-9 and TRBJ2-7; D is unclear. The CDR3 sequence is CASTHSLGWEQYF. The CDR3 DNA is TGTGCCAGCACTCATAGCCTGGGGTGGGAGCAGTACTTC.